This paragraph covers one TCR beta chain sequence. The CDR3 has 14 amino acids. The V gene end was trimmed by 3 bases and the J gene end by 5 bases; junction bases not matched to a gene: 4. From germline, CDR1 is LGHDT and CDR2 YNNKEL (reference sequence). This specimen comes from a study of blood T cell repertoires in COVID-19. About the study: Collection of acute and convalescent COVID-19 samples took place in the United States, Italy and Spain. T cells, B-cell-depleted T cells, or PBMCs supplied cDNA or gDNA.

In the original analysis: Estimated nucleated cell counts came from reference gene primer amplification. Generated by immunoSEQ multiplex PCR, the TCRdb table keeps only in-frame clones and is missing some. The DNA gave D and trimming, while V, J and clone size come from that table. The top ten hold 6.5% to 9.5% of the sample, which has 250,000 to 350,000 clones, roughly 86% seen once. The sequence was collected from a woman aged 50 to 60 who had recovered from COVID-19. Sequenced sample: peripheral blood. The chain uses TRBV3-1 (or the pseudogene TRBV3-2) and TRBJ1-2; 9 bases fit TRBD1. The CDR3 loop reads CASSHTGTGYGYTF. For the CDR3, the DNA is TGTGCCAGCAGCCACACCGGGACAGGGTATGGCTACACCTTC.